This TCR beta chain was found in a study of CD8 T cells in Susac syndrome. The V gene lost 5 bases and the J gene lost 4 bases, with 17 bases spanning the gap. CDR3 length equals 15 residues. CDR1 and CDR2 (germline): SEHNR, FQNEAQ (reference sequence). Regarding the study as a whole: The authors acknowledged that the study's TCR sequencing and HLA analysis involved relatively few individuals.

About this clonotype itself: Its antigen remains unidentified.

It was with random hexamers that about 0.45 to 1 ug RNA was reverse transcribed. The CDR3 of TCR beta was amplified by immunoSEQ multiplex PCR across 54 Vbeta and 13 Jbeta. MiXCR was run by TCRdb on the immunoSEQ multiplex PCR reads, yielding one entry per CDR3 protein. The repertoire holds about 120,000 distinct CDR3 sequences, with around 94% as singletons. Controls matched for age and sex were healthy donors. TEMRA cells were enriched by FACS, while CD8+ and CD4+ T cells were obtained through a negative isolation that was performed magnetically. The sequence derives from a human donor in good health. Sequenced input: CD4+ T cells from PBMCs. The gene calls are TRBV7-9 and TRBJ2-5; a possible D gene is TRBD1 (5 bases). The CDR3 loop is CASSPTVQEGETQYF. The CDR3 DNA reads as TGTGCCAGCAGCCCCACCGTACAGGAAGGAGAGACCCAGTACTTC.